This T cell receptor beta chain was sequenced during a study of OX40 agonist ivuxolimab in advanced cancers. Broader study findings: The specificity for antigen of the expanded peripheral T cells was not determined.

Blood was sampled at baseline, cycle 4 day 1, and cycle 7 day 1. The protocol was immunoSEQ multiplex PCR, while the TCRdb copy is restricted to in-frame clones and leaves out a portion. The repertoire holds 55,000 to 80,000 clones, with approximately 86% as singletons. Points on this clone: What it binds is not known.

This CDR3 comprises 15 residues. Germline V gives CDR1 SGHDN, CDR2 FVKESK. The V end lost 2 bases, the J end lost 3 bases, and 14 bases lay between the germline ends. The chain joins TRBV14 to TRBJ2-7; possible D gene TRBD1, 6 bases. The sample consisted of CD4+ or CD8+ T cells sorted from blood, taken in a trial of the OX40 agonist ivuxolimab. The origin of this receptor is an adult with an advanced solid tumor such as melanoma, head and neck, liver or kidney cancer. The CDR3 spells CASSQQGRSSYEQYF. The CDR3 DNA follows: TGTGCCAGCAGCCAACAGGGGCGTTCCAGCTACGAGCAGTACTTC.